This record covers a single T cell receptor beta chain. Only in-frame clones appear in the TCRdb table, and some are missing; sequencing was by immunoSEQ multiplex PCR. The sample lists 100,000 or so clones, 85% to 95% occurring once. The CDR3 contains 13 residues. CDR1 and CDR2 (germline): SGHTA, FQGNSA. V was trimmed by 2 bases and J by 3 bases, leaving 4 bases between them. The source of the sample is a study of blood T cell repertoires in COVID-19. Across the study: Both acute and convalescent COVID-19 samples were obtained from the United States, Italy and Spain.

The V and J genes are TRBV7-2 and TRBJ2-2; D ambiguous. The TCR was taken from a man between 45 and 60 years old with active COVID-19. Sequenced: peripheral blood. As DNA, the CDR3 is TGTGCCAGCAGCTTACCGTACACCGGGGAGCTGTTTTTT. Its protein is CASSLPYTGELFF.